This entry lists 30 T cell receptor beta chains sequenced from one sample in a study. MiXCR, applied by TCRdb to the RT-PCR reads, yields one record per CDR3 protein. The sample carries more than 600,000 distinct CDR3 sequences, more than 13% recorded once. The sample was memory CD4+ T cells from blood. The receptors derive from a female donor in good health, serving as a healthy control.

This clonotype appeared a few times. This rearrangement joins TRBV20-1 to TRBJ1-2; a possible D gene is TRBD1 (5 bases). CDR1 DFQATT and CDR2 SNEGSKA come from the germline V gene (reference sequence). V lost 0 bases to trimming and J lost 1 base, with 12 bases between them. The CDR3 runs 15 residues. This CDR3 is CSARDQGRINYGYTF. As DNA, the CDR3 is TGCAGTGCTAGAGATCAGGGACGGATTAACTATGGCTACACCTTC.

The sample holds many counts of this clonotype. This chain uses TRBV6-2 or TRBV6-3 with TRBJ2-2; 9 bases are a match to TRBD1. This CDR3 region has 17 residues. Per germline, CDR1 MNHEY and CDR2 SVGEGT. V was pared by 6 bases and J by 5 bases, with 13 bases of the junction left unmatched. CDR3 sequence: CASSPLPGQGLTGELFF. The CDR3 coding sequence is TGTGCCAGCAGCCCTCTTCCGGGACAGGGTTTGACCGGGGAGCTGTTTTTT.

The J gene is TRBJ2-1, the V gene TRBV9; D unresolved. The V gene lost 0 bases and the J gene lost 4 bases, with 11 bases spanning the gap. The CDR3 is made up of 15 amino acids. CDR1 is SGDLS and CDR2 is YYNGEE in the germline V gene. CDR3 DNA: TGTGCCAGCAGCGTAGATGCCAGTGAATACAATGAGCAGTTCTTC. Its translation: CASSVDASEYNEQFF.

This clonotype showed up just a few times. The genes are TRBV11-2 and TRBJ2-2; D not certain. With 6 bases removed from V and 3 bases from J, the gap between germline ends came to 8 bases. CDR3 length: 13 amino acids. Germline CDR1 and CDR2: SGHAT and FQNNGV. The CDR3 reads CASSLQYTGELFF. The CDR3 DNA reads TGTGCCAGCAGTCTTCAGTACACCGGGGAGCTGTTTTTT. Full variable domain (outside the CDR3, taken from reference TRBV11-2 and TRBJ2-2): EAGVAQSPRYKIIEKRQSVAFWCNPISGHATLYWYQQILGQGPKLLIQFQNNGVVDDSQLPKDRFSAERLKGVDSTLKIQPAKLEDSAVYLCASSLQYTGELFFGEGSRLTVL.

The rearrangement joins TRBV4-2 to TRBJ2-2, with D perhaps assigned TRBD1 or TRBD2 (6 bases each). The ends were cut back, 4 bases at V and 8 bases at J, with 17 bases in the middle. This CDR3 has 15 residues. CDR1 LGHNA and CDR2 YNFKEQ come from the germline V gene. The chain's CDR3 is CASSLMGAGQGELFF. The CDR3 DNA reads TGTGCCAGCAGCCTCATGGGGGCGGGGCAAGGGGAGCTGTTTTTT.

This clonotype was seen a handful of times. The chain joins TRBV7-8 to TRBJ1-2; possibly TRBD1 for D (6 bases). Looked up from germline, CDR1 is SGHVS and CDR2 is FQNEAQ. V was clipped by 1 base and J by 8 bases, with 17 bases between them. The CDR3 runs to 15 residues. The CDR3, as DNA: TGTGCCAGCAGCTTAGGAAATGGGGGGCTGGGCGGCTACACCTTC. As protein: CASSLGNGGLGGYTF.

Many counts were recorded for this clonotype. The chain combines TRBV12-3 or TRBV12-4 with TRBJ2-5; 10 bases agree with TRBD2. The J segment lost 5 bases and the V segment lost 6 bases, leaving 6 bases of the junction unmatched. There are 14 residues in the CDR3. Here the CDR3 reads CASSSGRAGETQYF. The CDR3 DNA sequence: TGTGCCAGCAGCAGCGGGAGGGCCGGGGAGACCCAGTACTTC.

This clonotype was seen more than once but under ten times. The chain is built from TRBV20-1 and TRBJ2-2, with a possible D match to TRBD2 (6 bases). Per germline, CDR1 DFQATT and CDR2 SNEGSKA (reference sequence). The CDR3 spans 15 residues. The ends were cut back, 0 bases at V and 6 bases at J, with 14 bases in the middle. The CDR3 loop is CSARDLVGDSGELFF. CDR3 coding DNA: TGCAGTGCTAGAGATCTAGTGGGGGACTCCGGGGAGCTGTTTTTT.

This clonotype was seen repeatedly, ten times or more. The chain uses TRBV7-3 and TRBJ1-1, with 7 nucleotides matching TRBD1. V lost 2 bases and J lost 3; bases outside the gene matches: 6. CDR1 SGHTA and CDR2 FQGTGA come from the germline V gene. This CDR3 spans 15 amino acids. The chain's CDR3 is CASSLQGVSDTEAFF. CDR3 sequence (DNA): TGTGCCAGCAGCTTACAGGGGGTTAGCGACACTGAAGCTTTCTTT.

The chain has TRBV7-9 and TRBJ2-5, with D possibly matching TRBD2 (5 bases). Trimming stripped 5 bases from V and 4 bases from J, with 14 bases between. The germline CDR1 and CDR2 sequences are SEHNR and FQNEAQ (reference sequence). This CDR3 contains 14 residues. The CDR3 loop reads CASSPRGSRETQYF. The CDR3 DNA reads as TGTGCCAGCAGCCCCCGGGGATCACGAGAGACCCAGTACTTC.

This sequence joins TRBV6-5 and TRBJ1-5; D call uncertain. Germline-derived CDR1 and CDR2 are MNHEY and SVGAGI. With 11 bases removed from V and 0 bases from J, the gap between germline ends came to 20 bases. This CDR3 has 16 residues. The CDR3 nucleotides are TGTGCCGCTCTGAGGTCCCCCAGAAATAGCAATCAGCCCCAGCATTTT. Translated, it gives CAALRSPRNSNQPQHF.

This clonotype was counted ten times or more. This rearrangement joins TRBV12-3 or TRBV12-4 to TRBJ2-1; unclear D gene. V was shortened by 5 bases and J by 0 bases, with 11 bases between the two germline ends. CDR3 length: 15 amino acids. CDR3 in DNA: TGTGCCAGCAGTCCCCGCAGTGTCTCCTACAATGAGCAGTTCTTC. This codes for CASSPRSVSYNEQFF.

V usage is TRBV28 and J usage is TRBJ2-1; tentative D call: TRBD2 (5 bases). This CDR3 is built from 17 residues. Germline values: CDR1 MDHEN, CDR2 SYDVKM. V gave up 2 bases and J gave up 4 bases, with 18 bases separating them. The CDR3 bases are TGTGCCAGCAGTTTAAGTGGGCGAGGGAGCCTTTACAATGAGCAGTTCTTC. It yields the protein CASSLSGRGSLYNEQFF.

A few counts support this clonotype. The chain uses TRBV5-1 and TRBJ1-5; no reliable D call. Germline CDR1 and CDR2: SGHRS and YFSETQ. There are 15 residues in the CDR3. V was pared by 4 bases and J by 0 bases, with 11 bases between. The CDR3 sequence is CASSPSGYSNQPQHF. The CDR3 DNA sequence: TGCGCCAGCAGCCCAAGTGGGTATAGCAATCAGCCCCAGCATTTT.

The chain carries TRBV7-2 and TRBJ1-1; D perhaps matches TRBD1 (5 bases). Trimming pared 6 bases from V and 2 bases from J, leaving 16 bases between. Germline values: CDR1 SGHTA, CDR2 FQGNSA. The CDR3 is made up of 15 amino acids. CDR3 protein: CASSPWGLSNTEAFF. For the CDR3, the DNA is TGTGCCAGCAGTCCCTGGGGGTTAAGCAACACTGAAGCTTTCTTT.

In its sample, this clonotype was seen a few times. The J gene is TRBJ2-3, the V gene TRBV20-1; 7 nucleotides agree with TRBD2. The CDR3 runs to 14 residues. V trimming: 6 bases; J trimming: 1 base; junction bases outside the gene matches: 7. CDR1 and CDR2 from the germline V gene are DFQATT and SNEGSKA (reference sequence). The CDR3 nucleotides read TGCAGTGCCGTGACTAGCATCGGCACAGATACGCAGTATTTT. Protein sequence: CSAVTSIGTDTQYF.

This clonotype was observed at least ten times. CDR3 protein: CSVRWGSDTGELFF. Written as DNA, the CDR3 is TGCAGCGTTCGCTGGGGGAGCGACACCGGGGAGCTGTTTTTT. V usage is TRBV29-1 and J usage is TRBJ2-2; D tentatively reads TRBD1 or TRBD2 (5 bases each). The CDR3 has 14 amino acids. The V end was cut by 5 bases, the J end by 3 bases, with 13 bases between. CDR1 SQVTM and CDR2 ANQGSEA come from the germline V gene.

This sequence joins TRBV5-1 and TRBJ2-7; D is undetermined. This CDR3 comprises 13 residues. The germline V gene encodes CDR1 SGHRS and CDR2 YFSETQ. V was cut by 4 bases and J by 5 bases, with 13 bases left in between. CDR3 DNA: TGCGCCAGCAGCGCTGGTAGTCGGGACGAGCAGTACTTC. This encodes CASSAGSRDEQYF.

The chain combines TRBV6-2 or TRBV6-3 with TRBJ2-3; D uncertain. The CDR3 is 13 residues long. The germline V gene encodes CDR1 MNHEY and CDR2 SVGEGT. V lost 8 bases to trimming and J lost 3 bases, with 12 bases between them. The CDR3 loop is CASGPFGTDTQYF. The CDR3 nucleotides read TGTGCCAGCGGTCCCTTTGGAACAGATACGCAGTATTTT.

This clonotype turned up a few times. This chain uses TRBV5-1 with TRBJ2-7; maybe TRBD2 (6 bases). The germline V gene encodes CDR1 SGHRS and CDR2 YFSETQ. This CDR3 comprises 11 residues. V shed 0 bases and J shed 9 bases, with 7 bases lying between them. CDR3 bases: TGCGCCAGCAGCTTGGAGGGACTGCAGTACTTC. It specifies CASSLEGLQYF.

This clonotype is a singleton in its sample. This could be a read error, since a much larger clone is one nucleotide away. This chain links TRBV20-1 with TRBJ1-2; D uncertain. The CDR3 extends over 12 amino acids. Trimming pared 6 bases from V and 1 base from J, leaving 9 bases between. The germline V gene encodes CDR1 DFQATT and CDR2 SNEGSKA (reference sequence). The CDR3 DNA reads TGCAGTGCCTGGATTAGTAACTATGGCTACACCTTC. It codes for CSAWISNYGYTF.

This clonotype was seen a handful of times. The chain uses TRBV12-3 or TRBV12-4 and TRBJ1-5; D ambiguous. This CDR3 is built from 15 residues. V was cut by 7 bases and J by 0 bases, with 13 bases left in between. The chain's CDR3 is CASTDGVDSNQPQHF. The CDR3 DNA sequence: TGTGCCAGCACCGATGGGGTCGATAGCAATCAGCCCCAGCATTTT.

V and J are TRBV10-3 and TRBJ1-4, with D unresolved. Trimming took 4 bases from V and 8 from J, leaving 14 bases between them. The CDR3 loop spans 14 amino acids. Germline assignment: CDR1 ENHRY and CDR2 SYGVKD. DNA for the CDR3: TGTGCCATCAGTGGGACCCAGCCAAGCGAAAAACTGTTTTTT. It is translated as CAISGTQPSEKLFF.

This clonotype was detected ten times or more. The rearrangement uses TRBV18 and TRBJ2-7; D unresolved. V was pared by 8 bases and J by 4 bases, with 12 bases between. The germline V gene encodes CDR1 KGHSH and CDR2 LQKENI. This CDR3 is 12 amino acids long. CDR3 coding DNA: TGTGCCAGCAGCACTACGGGTTACGAGCAGTACTTC. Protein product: CASSTTGYEQYF.

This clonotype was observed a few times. The CDR3: CASSAIRLNTEAFF. Written as DNA, the CDR3 is TGTGCCAGCAGCGCCATACGACTGAACACTGAAGCTTTCTTT. V usage is TRBV2 and J usage is TRBJ1-1; D is unresolved. Germline V lookup: CDR1 SNHLY, CDR2 FYNNEI. CDR3 size: 14 residues. V lost 6 bases and J 0 bases, leaving 11 bases between the germline ends.

The CDR3, as DNA: TGTGCCAGCAGAAACCAGGGGGCTGGGGCCAACGTCCTGACTTTC. Translated, it gives CASRNQGAGANVLTF. The J gene is TRBJ2-6, the V gene TRBV5-6; 7 bases agree with TRBD1. CDR1 and CDR2 from the germline V gene are SGHDT and YYEEEE. The CDR3 contains 15 residues. With V trimmed by 5 bases and J by 2 bases, 4 bases remained unmatched.

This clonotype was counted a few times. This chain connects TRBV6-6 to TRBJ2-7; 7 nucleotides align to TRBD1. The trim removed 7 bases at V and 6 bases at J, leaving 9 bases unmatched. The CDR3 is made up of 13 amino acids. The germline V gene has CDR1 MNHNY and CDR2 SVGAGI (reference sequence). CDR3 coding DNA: TGTGCCAGCATGAAGGGACAGCAGCGCGAGCAGTACTTC. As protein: CASMKGQQREQYF.

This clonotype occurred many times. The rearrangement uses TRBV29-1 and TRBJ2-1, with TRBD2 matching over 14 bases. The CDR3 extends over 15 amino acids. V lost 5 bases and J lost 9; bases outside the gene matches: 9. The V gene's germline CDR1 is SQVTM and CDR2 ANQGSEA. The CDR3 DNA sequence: TGCAGCGTTAAACCCGGGACTAGCGGGAGTGGTGAGCAGTTCTTC. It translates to CSVKPGTSGSGEQFF.

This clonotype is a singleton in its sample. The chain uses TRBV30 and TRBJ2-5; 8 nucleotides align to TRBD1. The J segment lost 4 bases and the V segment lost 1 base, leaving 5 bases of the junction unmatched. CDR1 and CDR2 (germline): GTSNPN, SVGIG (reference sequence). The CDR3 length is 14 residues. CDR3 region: CAWSAQGAGETQYF. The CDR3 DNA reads TGTGCCTGGAGTGCCCAGGGGGCGGGAGAGACCCAGTACTTC.

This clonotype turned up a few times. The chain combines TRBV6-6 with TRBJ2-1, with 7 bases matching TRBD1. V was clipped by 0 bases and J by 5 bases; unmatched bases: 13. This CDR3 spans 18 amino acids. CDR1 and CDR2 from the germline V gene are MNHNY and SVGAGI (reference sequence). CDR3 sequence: CASSYSEITGTADNEQFF. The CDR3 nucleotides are TGTGCCAGCAGTTACTCCGAGATTACGGGGACAGCAGACAATGAGCAGTTCTTC.